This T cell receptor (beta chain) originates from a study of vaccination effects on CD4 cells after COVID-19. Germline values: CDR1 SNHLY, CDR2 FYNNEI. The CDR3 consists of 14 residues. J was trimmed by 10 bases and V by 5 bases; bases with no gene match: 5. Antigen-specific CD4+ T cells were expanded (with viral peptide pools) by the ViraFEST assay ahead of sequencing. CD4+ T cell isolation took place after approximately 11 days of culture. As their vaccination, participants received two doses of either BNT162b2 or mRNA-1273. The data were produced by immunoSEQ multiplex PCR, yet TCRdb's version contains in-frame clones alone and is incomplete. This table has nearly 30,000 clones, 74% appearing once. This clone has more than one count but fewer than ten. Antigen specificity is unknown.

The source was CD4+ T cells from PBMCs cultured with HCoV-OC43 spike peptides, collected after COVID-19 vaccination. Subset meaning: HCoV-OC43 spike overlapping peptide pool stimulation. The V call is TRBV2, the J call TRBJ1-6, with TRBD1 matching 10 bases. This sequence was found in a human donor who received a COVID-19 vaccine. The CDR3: CASSRDRGYSPLHF. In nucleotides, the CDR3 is TGTGCCAGCAGTCGGGACAGGGGTTACTCACCCCTCCACTTT.